These 16 T cell receptor beta chains were sequenced from one sample in a study of cytomegalovirus exposure and HLA in healthy donors. Vbeta (60) and Jbeta (13) primers were used in the PCR. Sequencing was performed with immunoSEQ multiplex PCR; in TCRdb, only in-frame clones are kept and a portion is missing. The table includes 130,000 or so clones, approximately 82% detected once. The sequenced material came from PBMCs. Receptor source: a woman aged 40 to 50 in good health and CMV-seronegative.

This sequence joins TRBV7-3 and TRBJ2-3; 7 positions match TRBD2. Germline CDR1 is SGHTA and CDR2 is FQGTGA. The CDR3 has 15 residues. Trimming cost V 5 bases and J 1 base; bases outside gene matches: 6. CDR3 sequence: CASSTHLAGTDTQYF. DNA of the CDR3: TGTGCCAGCAGCACCCACCTAGCGGGCACAGATACGCAGTATTTT.

The chain recombines TRBV19 with TRBJ1-3; D call uncertain. The CDR3 totals 16 residues. Trimming shortened V by 4 bases and J by 0 bases, and 13 bases separated the two germline ends. Germline lookup yields CDR1 LNHDA and CDR2 SQIVND (reference sequence). The CDR3 loop reads CASSTRDRYSGNTIYF. Written as DNA, the CDR3 is TGTGCCAGTAGTACTAGAGACCGTTACTCTGGAAACACCATATATTTT.

This clone was recorded only once. The chain carries TRBV28 and TRBJ2-7, with 9 bases lining up with TRBD1. Looked up from germline, CDR1 is MDHEN and CDR2 is SYDVKM. Trimming at V came to 5 bases and at J to 4 bases, leaving 6 bases not matched to a gene. The CDR3 runs to 14 residues. The CDR3 DNA reads as TGTGCCAGCAGTATCCACAGGGGGCAGTACGAGCAGTACTTC. Residues: CASSIHRGQYEQYF.

The chain employs TRBV4-3 and TRBJ2-3; no clear D. There are 15 residues in the CDR3. Germline CDR1 and CDR2: LGHNA and YSLEER. V dropped 1 base and J dropped 5 bases, with 13 bases sitting between them. Here the CDR3 DNA reads TGCGCCAGCAGCCAAGGTCCGCGCTCCATAGATACGCAGTATTTT. Protein: CASSQGPRSIDTQYF.

The rearrangement joins TRBV5-1 to TRBJ2-1, with TRBD2 matching 9 bases. There are 15 residues in the CDR3. The germline V gene has CDR1 SGHRS and CDR2 YFSETQ. The junction had 1 base not matched to a gene; V was cut back by 3 bases and J by 0 bases. The CDR3 nucleotides are TGCGCCAGCAGCTCAGCGGGGGGCTCCTACAATGAGCAGTTCTTC. Translating gives CASSSAGGSYNEQFF.

The gene calls are TRBV7-9 and TRBJ2-4; D is perhaps TRBD2 (5 bases). CDR1 SEHNR and CDR2 FQNEAQ come from the germline V gene (reference sequence). V lost 7 bases to trimming and J lost 6 bases, with 10 bases between them. This CDR3 contains 12 residues. As DNA, the CDR3 is TGTGCCAGCACCGGGATGGGAAACATTCAGTACTTC. As protein: CASTGMGNIQYF. The full variable domain, completed using reference TRBV7-9 and TRBJ2-4, is DTGVSQNPRHKITKRGQNVTFRCDPISEHNRLYWYRQTLGQGPEFLTYFQNEAQLEKSRLLSDRFSAERPKGSFSTLEIQRTEQGDSAMYLCASTGMGNIQYFGAGTRLSVL.

The chain is built from TRBV9 and TRBJ1-1; D call uncertain. Trimming left V 0 bases short and J 7 bases short, with 10 bases between. This CDR3 has 13 residues. CDR1 SGDLS and CDR2 YYNGEE come from the germline V gene. CDR3 residues: CASSVGVAGEAFF. In nucleotides, the CDR3 is TGTGCCAGCAGCGTAGGGGTCGCGGGTGAAGCTTTCTTT. The variable domain in full, with the rest retrieved from reference TRBV9 and TRBJ1-1, is DSGVTQTPKHLITATGQRVTLRCSPRSGDLSVYWYQQSLDQGLQFLIQYYNGEERAKGNILERFSAQQFPDLHSELNLSSLELGDSALYFCASSVGVAGEAFFGQGTRLTVV.

This chain links TRBV27 with TRBJ1-6; TRBD1 agrees at 9 bases. CDR1 and CDR2 from the germline V gene are MNHEY and SMNVEV (reference sequence). V trimming: 2 bases; J trimming: 9 bases; junction bases outside the gene matches: 5. CDR3 length equals 15 residues. The DNA of the CDR3 is TGTGCCAGCAGTTTAGGGACAGGGATCGGTTCACCCCTCCACTTT. This gives the protein CASSLGTGIGSPLHF.

The chain employs TRBV6-6 and TRBJ2-7; TRBD1 matches at 8 bases. The CDR3 sequence is 16 residues long. The V and J ends lost 0 bases and 0 bases, in that order; junction bases with no gene match: 4. CDR1 MNHNY and CDR2 SVGAGI come from the germline V gene (reference sequence). The CDR3 loop reads CASSYSDREVSYEQYF. CDR3 sequence (DNA): TGTGCCAGCAGTTACTCGGACAGGGAAGTCTCCTACGAGCAGTACTTC.

The chain carries TRBV27 and TRBJ2-5, with D possibly matching TRBD2 (6 bases). V was trimmed by 6 bases and J by 5 bases, leaving 19 bases between them. Germline lookup yields CDR1 MNHEY and CDR2 SMNVEV (reference sequence). This CDR3 comprises 15 residues. The chain's CDR3 is CASSASRDLLETQYF. The CDR3 region has the DNA TGTGCCAGCAGCGCCTCACGGGACTTGTTGGAGACCCAGTACTTC.

This clone has just a few counts. The chain couples TRBV6-5 to TRBJ1-1; D uncertain. Deletions cut 0 bases from V and 0 bases from J, with 11 bases between. The CDR3 length is 16 residues. Germline lookup yields CDR1 MNHEY and CDR2 SVGAGI. CDR3 residues: CASSYSWARLNTEAFF. CDR3 sequence (DNA): TGTGCCAGCAGTTACTCGTGGGCCAGGCTGAACACTGAAGCTTTCTTT.

This clone has only a few counts. This sequence joins TRBV29-1 and TRBJ2-3; 12 positions agree with TRBD2. With V trimmed by 4 bases and J by 6 bases, 5 bases remained unmatched. Germline-derived CDR1 and CDR2 are SQVTM and ANQGSEA. This CDR3 comprises 14 residues. The CDR3 DNA reads as TGCAGCGTTGGGACTAGCGGGATTGGGGATACGCAGTATTTT. It yields the protein CSVGTSGIGDTQYF.

V is TRBV5-1 and J is TRBJ2-5; tentatively, D is TRBD2 (6 bases). Germline V gene lookup returns CDR1 SGHRS and CDR2 YFSETQ. This CDR3 spans 15 amino acids. The germline V and J ends were trimmed by 0 bases and 2 bases, with 11 bases remaining between them. The CDR3 sequence: CASSLAGSGQETQYF. The CDR3 DNA is TGCGCCAGCAGCTTGGCCGGGAGCGGGCAAGAGACCCAGTACTTC.

The chain recombines TRBV7-6 with TRBJ1-2; D uncertain. V dropped 3 bases and J dropped 6 bases, with 5 bases sitting between them. Germline values: CDR1 SGHVS, CDR2 FNYEAQ. CDR3 length: 11 amino acids. In DNA form, the CDR3 reads TGTGCCAGCAGCTTCGGAGATGGCTACACCTTC. Translated, it gives CASSFGDGYTF.

CDR3 nucleotides: TGTGCCAGCAGCTTAGCGACTGGGACTGCCGTCTATGGCTACACCTTC. This gives the protein CASSLATGTAVYGYTF. The chain joins TRBV7-2 to TRBJ1-2; perhaps TRBD1 as D (5 bases). The germline gives CDR1 SGHTA, CDR2 FQGNSA. V lost 0 bases and J 4 bases, leaving 15 bases between the germline ends. CDR3 size: 16 residues.

J is TRBJ1-1 and V is TRBV6-5, with TRBD1 matching over 8 bases. Germline assignment: CDR1 MNHEY and CDR2 SVGAGI. The CDR3 sequence is 15 residues long. The V segment lost 2 bases and the J segment 1 base; nucleotides outside the gene matches: 3. CDR3 loop: CASSYHGTGNTEAFF. CDR3 nucleotide sequence: TGTGCCAGCAGTTACCATGGGACAGGGAACACTGAAGCTTTCTTT.